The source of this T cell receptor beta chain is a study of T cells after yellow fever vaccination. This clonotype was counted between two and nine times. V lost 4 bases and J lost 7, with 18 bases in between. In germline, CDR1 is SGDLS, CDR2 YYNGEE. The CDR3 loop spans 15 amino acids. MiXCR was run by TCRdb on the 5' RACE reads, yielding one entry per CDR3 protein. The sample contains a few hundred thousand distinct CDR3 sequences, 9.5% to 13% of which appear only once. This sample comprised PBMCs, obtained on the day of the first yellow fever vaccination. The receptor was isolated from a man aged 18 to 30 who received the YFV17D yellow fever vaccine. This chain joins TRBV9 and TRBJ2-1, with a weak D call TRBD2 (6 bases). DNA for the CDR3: TGTGCCAGCAGCTCCTCGGGTAGCGGTTTGAATGAGCAGTTCTTC. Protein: CASSSSGSGLNEQFF.